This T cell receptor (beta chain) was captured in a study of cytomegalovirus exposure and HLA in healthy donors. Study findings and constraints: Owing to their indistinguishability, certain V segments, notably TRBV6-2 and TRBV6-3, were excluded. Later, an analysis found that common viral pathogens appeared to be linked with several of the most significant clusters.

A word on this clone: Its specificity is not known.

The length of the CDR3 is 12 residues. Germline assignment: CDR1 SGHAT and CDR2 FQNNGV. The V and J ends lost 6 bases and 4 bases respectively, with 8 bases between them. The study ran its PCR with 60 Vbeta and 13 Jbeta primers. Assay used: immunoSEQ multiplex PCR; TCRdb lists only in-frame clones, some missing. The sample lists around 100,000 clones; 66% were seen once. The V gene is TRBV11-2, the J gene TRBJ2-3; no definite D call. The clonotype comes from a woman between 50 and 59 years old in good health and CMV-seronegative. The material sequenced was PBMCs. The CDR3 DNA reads TGTGCCAGCAGGAGAATTTCAGATACGCAGTATTTT. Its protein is CASRRISDTQYF.